The 29 T cell receptor beta chains presented below share a single source sample, sequenced in a study of CD8 T cells in Susac syndrome. With random hexamers, roughly 0.5 to 1 ug RNA was reverse transcribed. One entry per CDR3 protein results from TCRdb running MiXCR on the immunoSEQ multiplex PCR reads. There are roughly 67,000 distinct CDR3 sequences in the sample; about 95% occur only once, and around 0.4% lies in the top ten. Input material: CD8+ T cells from PBMCs. The receptors were gathered from a human donor with multiple sclerosis.

The rearrangement joins TRBV6-2 or TRBV6-3 to TRBJ2-3; D may be TRBD1 (5 bases). Looked up from germline, CDR1 is MNHEY and CDR2 is SVGEGT. The CDR3 contains 14 residues. Trimming removed 5 bases at V and 0 bases at J, with 9 bases between. The CDR3 DNA sequence: TGTGCCAGCAGTCAGGGTCTTAGCACAGATACGCAGTATTTT. Translated, it gives CASSQGLSTDTQYF.

The chain uses TRBV6-2 or TRBV6-3 and TRBJ2-2, with D possibly being TRBD1 (6 bases). V was cut by 2 bases and J by 6 bases, with 10 bases left in between. The germline V gene encodes CDR1 MNHEY and CDR2 SVGEGT. The CDR3 loop spans 14 amino acids. The CDR3 region is CASSYPGQPGELFF. The CDR3 DNA is TGTGCCAGCAGTTACCCGGGACAACCCGGGGAGCTGTTTTTT.

The chain employs TRBV15 and TRBJ2-2; 9 nucleotides match TRBD2. Germline V CDR1 and CDR2: LNHNV, YYDKDF (reference sequence). The CDR3 sequence is 16 residues long. V was clipped by 5 bases and J by 5 bases; unmatched bases: 9. The chain's CDR3 is CATSFKQAGGTGELFF. The CDR3, as DNA: TGTGCCACCAGCTTCAAGCAGGCGGGAGGGACCGGGGAGCTGTTTTTT.

In its sample, this clonotype was seen a few times. The genes are TRBV13 and TRBJ2-1, with TRBD2 matching 10 bases. V lost 5 bases, J lost 3 bases, and 1 base stayed unmatched. The CDR3 extends over 14 amino acids. CDR1 is PRHDT, CDR2 FYEKMQ, per germline (reference sequence). Here the CDR3 DNA reads TGTGCCAGCAGCCGGACTAGCGGCTACAATGAGCAGTTCTTC. It is translated as CASSRTSGYNEQFF.

The chain carries TRBV4-3 and TRBJ1-2, with 7 nucleotides matching TRBD1. Per the germline V gene, CDR1 is LGHNA and CDR2 is YSLEER. Trimming took 0 bases from V and 7 from J; bases not matched to a gene: 14. This CDR3 has 17 residues. CDR3 nucleotides: TGCGCCAGCAGCCAAGAGACAGGGAGCCTAAGTTATTCTGGCTACACCTTC. Amino acids: CASSQETGSLSYSGYTF.

V gene TRBV4-1 combines with J gene TRBJ1-1; 8 positions agree with TRBD1. This CDR3 is 15 amino acids long. Germline CDR1 MGHRA, CDR2 YSYEKL. With V trimmed by 1 base and J by 1 base, 2 bases remained unmatched. The CDR3 nucleotides are TGCGCCAGCAGCCAAGGTGGACAGGGGAACACTGAAGCTTTCTTT. Its translation: CASSQGGQGNTEAFF.

The J gene is TRBJ2-7, the V gene TRBV10-3; unclear D gene. Germline CDR1 and CDR2: ENHRY and SYGVKD. This CDR3 is 14 amino acids long. Trimming took 3 bases from V and 0 from J, leaving 9 bases between them. The CDR3 nucleotides are TGTGCCATCAGTGACTCGCTGAGCTCCTACGAGCAGTACTTC. It specifies CAISDSLSSYEQYF.

This clonotype was counted once. J is TRBJ1-5 and V is TRBV12-3 or TRBV12-4; D gene unclear. The CDR3 is made up of 14 amino acids. Trimming removed 3 bases from V and 0 bases from J, with 6 bases in between. In DNA, the CDR3 is TGTGCCAGCAGTTTGACGGTTAGCAATCAGCCCCAGCATTTT. Translation gives CASSLTVSNQPQHF.

The chain's CDR3 is CASNHLPGNTIYF. CDR3 nucleotide sequence: TGTGCCAGTAACCACCTACCTGGAAACACCATATATTTT. The rearrangement joins TRBV19 to TRBJ1-3; no reliable D call. Germline V gene lookup returns CDR1 LNHDA and CDR2 SQIVND (reference sequence). The CDR3 has 13 amino acids. Trimming took off 7 bases at V and 2 bases at J, with 9 bases between the two ends.

The chain carries TRBV30 and TRBJ2-3, with a tentative D call TRBD1 (6 bases). Germline CDR1 reads GTSNPN; CDR2 reads SVGIG (reference sequence). The CDR3 totals 13 residues. Between the trimmed V and J ends, which lost 5 bases and 5 bases, there was a span of 14 bases. The CDR3 protein is CAWDRPPGDTQYF. For the CDR3, the DNA is TGTGCCTGGGACAGGCCTCCTGGAGATACGCAGTATTTT.

V usage is TRBV12-5 and J usage is TRBJ2-5, with D tentatively TRBD1 (6 bases). Germline-derived CDR1 and CDR2 are LGHNT and FRNRAP. V was pared by 4 bases and J by 5 bases, with 14 bases between. The CDR3 runs 14 residues. The CDR3 sequence: CASGWGRPGETQYF. CDR3 DNA: TGTGCTAGTGGTTGGGGGCGTCCCGGCGAGACCCAGTACTTC. Looking up the rest from reference TRBV12-5 and TRBJ2-5 gives the full variable domain: DARVTQTPRHKVTEMGQEVTMRCQPILGHNTVFWYRQTMMQGLELLAYFRNRAPLDDSGMPKDRFSAEMPDATLATLKIQPSEPRDSAVYFCASGWGRPGETQYFGPGTRLLVL.

V is TRBV19 and J is TRBJ2-5; 9 nucleotides match TRBD1. The V segment lost 4 bases and the J segment 0 bases; nucleotides outside the gene matches: 6. CDR3 length: 16 residues. Germline CDR1 LNHDA, CDR2 SQIVND (reference sequence). The CDR3 nucleotides are TGTGCCAGTAGTAGCTCGGGACAGGGATACCAAGAGACCCAGTACTTC. It yields the protein CASSSSGQGYQETQYF.

J is TRBJ2-2 and V is TRBV19; unclear D gene. V was trimmed by 6 bases and J by 0 bases, leaving 11 bases between them. Germline V gene data show CDR1 as LNHDA and CDR2 as SQIVND (reference sequence). The CDR3 extends over 15 amino acids. The CDR3 loop is CASSPDVSNTGELFF. DNA of the CDR3: TGTGCCAGTAGCCCGGACGTCTCGAACACCGGGGAGCTGTTTTTT.

This sequence joins TRBV6-5 and TRBJ2-7; 10 nucleotides agree with TRBD1. The germline gives CDR1 MNHEY, CDR2 SVGAGI. The CDR3 has 14 residues. V gave up 1 base and J gave up 5 bases; unmatched junction bases: 2. Here the CDR3 DNA reads TGTGCCAGCAGTTACTGGGACAGGGGAGACGAGCAGTACTTC. Translated, it gives CASSYWDRGDEQYF.

The V call is TRBV3-1, the J call TRBJ2-1, with 9 positions matching TRBD2. The V and J ends lost 4 bases and 8 bases, in that order; junction bases with no gene match: 15. CDR1 is LGHDT and CDR2 is YNNKEL in the germline V gene (reference sequence). This CDR3 spans 17 amino acids. This CDR3 is CASSPSMGGRAEDEQFF. The CDR3 region has the DNA TGTGCCAGCAGCCCTTCAATGGGCGGGAGGGCCGAGGATGAGCAGTTCTTC.

This clonotype was seen a single time. This chain connects TRBV11-2 to TRBJ2-5, with 10 positions matching TRBD2. Trimming at V came to 7 bases and at J to 4 bases, leaving 6 bases not matched to a gene. The CDR3 totals 14 residues. Germline CDR1 and CDR2: SGHAT and FQNNGV. The CDR3 DNA sequence: TGTGCCAGCAATCCAGTAGCGGGAGGAGAGACCCAGTACTTC. Translating gives CASNPVAGGETQYF.

The chain is built from TRBV7-9 and TRBJ1-1; D is unresolved. Trimming removed 3 bases from V and 6 bases from J, with 17 bases in between. CDR1 and CDR2 (germline): SEHNR, FQNEAQ (reference sequence). CDR3 size: 15 residues. The chain's CDR3 is CASSLSDGWVAEAFF. The CDR3 DNA is TGTGCCAGCAGCTTGTCGGACGGTTGGGTAGCTGAAGCTTTCTTT.

The rearrangement links TRBV18 to TRBJ2-1; D may be TRBD2 (6 bases). Trimming took off 4 bases at V and 8 bases at J, with 15 bases between the two ends. Germline CDR1 and CDR2: KGHSH and LQKENI. The length of the CDR3 is 14 residues. The CDR3 loop is CASSRQGGVDEQFF. The CDR3 region has the DNA TGTGCCAGCTCACGGCAGGGAGGAGTGGATGAGCAGTTCTTC.

This chain joins TRBV12-3 or TRBV12-4 and TRBJ2-7; TRBD2 might be the D (6 bases). V was pared by 2 bases and J by 0 bases, with 11 bases between. CDR3 length equals 15 residues. The CDR3 DNA reads TGTGCCAGCAGTTTATGGTCCGGGAGCTCCTACGAGCAGTACTTC. This translates into CASSLWSGSSYEQYF.

The J gene is TRBJ2-4, the V gene TRBV11-2, with D perhaps given as TRBD1 or TRBD2 (6 bases each). Trimming removed 4 bases at V and 8 bases at J, with 9 bases between. The length of the CDR3 is 12 residues. Germline V lookup: CDR1 SGHAT, CDR2 FQNNGV. CDR3 DNA sequence: TGTGCCAGCAGCTCGGAGGGGGACATTCAGTACTTC. This translates into CASSSEGDIQYF.

This sequence joins TRBV5-1 and TRBJ2-7; D remains unclear. The CDR3 consists of 13 residues. Trimming stripped 2 bases from V and 3 bases from J, with 9 bases between. Germline CDR1 is SGHRS and CDR2 is YFSETQ. The CDR3 loop reads CASSFRPRYEQYF. The CDR3, as DNA: TGCGCCAGCAGCTTTCGACCACGCTACGAGCAGTACTTC.

The chain links TRBV2 to TRBJ1-6; D gene unclear. CDR1 is SNHLY, CDR2 FYNNEI, per germline. The CDR3 consists of 13 residues. V shed 10 bases and J shed 4 bases, with 11 bases lying between them. CDR3 in DNA: TGTGCCACCCAGGAGGAATATAATTCACCCCTCCACTTT. It codes for CATQEEYNSPLHF. The full variable domain, with the rest looked up from reference TRBV2 and TRBJ1-6, is EPEVTQTPSHQVTQMGQEVILRCVPISNHLYFYWYRQILGQKVEFLVSFYNNEISEKSEIFDDQFSVERPDGSNFTLKIRSTKLEDSAMYFCATQEEYNSPLHFGNGTRLTVT.

The chain has TRBV23-1 and TRBJ2-7; 7 bases align to TRBD1. TRBV23-1 is given ORF status, its function remaining uncertain. V lost 4 bases and J lost 5; bases outside the gene matches: 2. CDR3 length: 12 amino acids. CDR3 bases: TGCGCCAGCAGTCGTGACAGGGACGAGCAGTACTTC. Its protein is CASSRDRDEQYF.

V is TRBV29-1 and J is TRBJ1-2; D call uncertain. The germline CDR1 and CDR2 sequences are SQVTM and ANQGSEA. The ends were cut back, 6 bases at V and 14 bases at J, with 13 bases in the middle. The length of the CDR3 is 9 residues. The CDR3 nucleotides are TGCAGCGTCCCGCCCGAGGCTACCTTC. As protein: CSVPPEATF.

The CDR3 loop is CASSQLVAKNTEAFF. DNA for the CDR3: TGTGCCAGCAGTCAGTTAGTTGCCAAGAACACTGAAGCTTTCTTT. This chain uses TRBV7-2 with TRBJ1-1; D not certain. V lost 6 bases, J lost 1 base, and 15 bases lay in between. The germline V gene encodes CDR1 SGHTA and CDR2 FQGNSA. The CDR3 covers 15 residues. The full variable domain, in which reference TRBV7-2 and TRBJ1-1 provide the parts outside the CDR3, is GAGVSQSPSNKVTEKGKDVELRCDPISGHTALYWYRQSLGQGLEFLIYFQGNSAPDKSGLPSDRFSAERTGGSVSTLTIQRTQQEDSAVYLCASSQLVAKNTEAFFGQGTRLTVV.

This chain uses TRBV5-4 with TRBJ2-7; D is unclear. The CDR3 extends over 12 amino acids. The germline V gene encodes CDR1 SGHNT and CDR2 YYREEE (reference sequence). Deletions cut 3 bases from V and 1 base from J, with 5 bases between. The CDR3 loop reads CASSSNSYEQYF. Written as DNA, the CDR3 is TGTGCCAGCAGCTCTAATTCCTACGAGCAGTACTTC. The full variable domain, completed using reference TRBV5-4 and TRBJ2-7, is ETGVTQSPTHLIKTRGQQVTLRCSSQSGHNTVSWYQQALGQGPQFIFQYYREEENGRGNFPPRFSGLQFPNYSSELNVNALELDDSALYLCASSSNSYEQYFGPGTRLTVT.

This chain links TRBV18 with TRBJ2-3; 8 bases align to TRBD2. Germline loops: CDR1 KGHSH, CDR2 LQKENI. V shed 3 bases and J 2 bases; nucleotides not matched to a gene: 10. The CDR3 sequence is 17 residues long. In DNA, the CDR3 is TGTGCCAGCTCACCTGGCTTCGGGACTAGTGCCACAGATACGCAGTATTTT. This translates into CASSPGFGTSATDTQYF.

The chain employs TRBV13 and TRBJ1-2; D may be TRBD1 (6 bases). The germline V gene encodes CDR1 PRHDT and CDR2 FYEKMQ (reference sequence). V was pared by 5 bases and J by 6 bases, with 19 bases between. This CDR3 region has 15 residues. The DNA for the CDR3 is TGTGCCAGCAGCCCCAAAGGAGGGGGTTTAGATGGCTACACCTTC. Its protein product is CASSPKGGGLDGYTF.

The chain links TRBV13 to TRBJ2-5; 8 bases match TRBD2. V shed 5 bases and J 3 bases; nucleotides not matched to a gene: 8. Germline lookup yields CDR1 PRHDT and CDR2 FYEKMQ (reference sequence). The CDR3 covers 15 residues. This CDR3 reads CASSPRGAGEETQYF. As DNA, the CDR3 is TGTGCCAGCAGCCCCCGGGGAGCGGGAGAAGAGACCCAGTACTTC.